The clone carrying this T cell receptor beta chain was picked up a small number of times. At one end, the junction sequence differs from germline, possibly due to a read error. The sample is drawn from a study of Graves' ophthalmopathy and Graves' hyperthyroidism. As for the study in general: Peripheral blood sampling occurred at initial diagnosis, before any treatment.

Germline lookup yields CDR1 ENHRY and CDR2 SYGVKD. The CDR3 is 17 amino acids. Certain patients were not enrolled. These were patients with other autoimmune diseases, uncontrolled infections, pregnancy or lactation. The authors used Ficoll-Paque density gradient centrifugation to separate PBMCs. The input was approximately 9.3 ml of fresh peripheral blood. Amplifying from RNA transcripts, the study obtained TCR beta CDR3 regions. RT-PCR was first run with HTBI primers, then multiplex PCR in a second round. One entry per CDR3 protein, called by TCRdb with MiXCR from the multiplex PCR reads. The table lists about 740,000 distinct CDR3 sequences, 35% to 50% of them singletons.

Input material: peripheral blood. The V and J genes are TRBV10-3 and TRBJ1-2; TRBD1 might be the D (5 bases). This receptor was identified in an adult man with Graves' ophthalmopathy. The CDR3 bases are TGTGCCAGCAGTTACTCGCGAGGGGCGGAGATTAACTATGGCTACACCTTC. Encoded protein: CASSYSRGAEINYGYTF.